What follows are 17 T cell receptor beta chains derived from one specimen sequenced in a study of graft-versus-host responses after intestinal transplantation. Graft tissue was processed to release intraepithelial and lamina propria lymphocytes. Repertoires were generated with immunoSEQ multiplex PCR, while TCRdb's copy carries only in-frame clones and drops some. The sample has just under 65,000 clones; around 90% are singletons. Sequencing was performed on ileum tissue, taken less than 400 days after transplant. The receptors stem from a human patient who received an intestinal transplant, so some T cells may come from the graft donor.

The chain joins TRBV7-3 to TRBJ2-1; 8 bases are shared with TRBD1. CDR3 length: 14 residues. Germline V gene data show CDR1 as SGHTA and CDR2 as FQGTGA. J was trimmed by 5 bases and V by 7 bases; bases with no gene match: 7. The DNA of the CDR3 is TGTGCCAGCAACCCGGGACAGGACCACAATGAGCAGTTCTTC. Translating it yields CASNPGQDHNEQFF.

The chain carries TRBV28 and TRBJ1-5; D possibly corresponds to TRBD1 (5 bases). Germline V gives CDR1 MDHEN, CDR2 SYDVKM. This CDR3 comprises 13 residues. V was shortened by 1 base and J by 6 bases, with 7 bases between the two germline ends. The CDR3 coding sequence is TGTGCCAGCAGTTTATTGGGGACTCAGCCCCAGCATTTT. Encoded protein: CASSLLGTQPQHF.

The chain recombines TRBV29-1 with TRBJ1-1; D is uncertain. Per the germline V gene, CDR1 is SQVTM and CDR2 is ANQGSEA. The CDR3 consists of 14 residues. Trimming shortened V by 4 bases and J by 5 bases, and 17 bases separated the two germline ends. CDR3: CSVALPGLETEAFF. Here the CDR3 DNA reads TGCAGCGTTGCCTTGCCGGGTTTGGAAACTGAAGCTTTCTTT.

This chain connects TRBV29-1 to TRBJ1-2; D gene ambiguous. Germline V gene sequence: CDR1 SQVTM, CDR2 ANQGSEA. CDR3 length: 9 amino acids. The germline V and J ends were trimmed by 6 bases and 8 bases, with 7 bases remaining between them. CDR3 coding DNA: TGCAGCGTCGTCCTAGGCTACACCTTC. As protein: CSVVLGYTF. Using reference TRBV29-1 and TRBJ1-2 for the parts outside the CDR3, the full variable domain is SAVISQKPSRDICQRGTSLTIQCQVDSQVTMMFWYRQQPGQSLTLIATANQGSEATYESGFVIDKFPISRPNLTFSTLTVSNMSPEDSSIYLCSVVLGYTFGSGTRLTVV.

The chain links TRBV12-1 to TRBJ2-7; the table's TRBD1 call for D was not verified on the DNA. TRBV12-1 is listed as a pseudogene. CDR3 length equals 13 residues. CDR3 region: CASSFLLAVEQYF. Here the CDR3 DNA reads TGTGCCAGCAGCTTTCTCTTGGCAGTCGAGCAGTACTTC.

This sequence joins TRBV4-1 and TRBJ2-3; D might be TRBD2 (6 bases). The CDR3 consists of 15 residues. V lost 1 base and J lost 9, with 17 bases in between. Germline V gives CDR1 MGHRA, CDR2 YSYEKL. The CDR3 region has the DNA TGCGCCAGCAGCCAAGCATCCATGACTAGACAAACGCAGTATTTT. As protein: CASSQASMTRQTQYF.

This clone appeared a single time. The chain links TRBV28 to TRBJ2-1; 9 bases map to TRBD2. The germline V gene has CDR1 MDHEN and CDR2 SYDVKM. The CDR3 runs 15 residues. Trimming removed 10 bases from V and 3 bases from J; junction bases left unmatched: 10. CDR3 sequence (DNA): TGTGCCACCCGTTATTTAGCGGGAGTCTACAATGAGCAGTTCTTC. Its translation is CATRYLAGVYNEQFF.

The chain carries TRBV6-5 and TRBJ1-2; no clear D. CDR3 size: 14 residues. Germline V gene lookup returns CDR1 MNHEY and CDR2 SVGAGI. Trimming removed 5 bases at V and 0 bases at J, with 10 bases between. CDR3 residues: CASSKRAANYGYTF. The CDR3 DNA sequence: TGTGCCAGCAGTAAGAGGGCAGCTAACTATGGCTACACCTTC.

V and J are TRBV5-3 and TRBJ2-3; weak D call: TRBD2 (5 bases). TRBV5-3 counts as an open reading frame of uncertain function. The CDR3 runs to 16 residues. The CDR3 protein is CAAAGFSYLLTDTQYF. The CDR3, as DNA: TGTGCAGCGGCCGGCTTCTCCTACTTACTCACAGATACGCAGTATTTT.

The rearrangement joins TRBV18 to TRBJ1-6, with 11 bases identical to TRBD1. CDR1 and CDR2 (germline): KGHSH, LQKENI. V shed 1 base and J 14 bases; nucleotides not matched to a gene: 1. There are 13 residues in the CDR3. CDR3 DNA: TGTGCCAGCTCACCACAGGGACAGGGGGCCCTCCACTTT. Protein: CASSPQGQGALHF.

CDR3 sequence reads: CASSFLMGADTQYF. The CDR3 region has the DNA TGTGCCAGCAGCTTTCTAATGGGGGCAGATACGCAGTATTTT. V gene TRBV11-2 combines with J gene TRBJ2-3; D may correspond to TRBD1 or TRBD2 (5 bases each). This CDR3 is 14 amino acids long. Trimming removed 3 bases from V and 4 bases from J, with 11 bases in between. Per germline, CDR1 SGHAT and CDR2 FQNNGV.

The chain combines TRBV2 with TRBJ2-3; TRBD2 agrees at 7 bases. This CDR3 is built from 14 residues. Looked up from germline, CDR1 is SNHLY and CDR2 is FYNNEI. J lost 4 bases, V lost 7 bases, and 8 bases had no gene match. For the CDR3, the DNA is TGTGCCAGCAAGGCCAGCGGGGCCGCAGATACGCAGTATTTT. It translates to CASKASGAADTQYF.

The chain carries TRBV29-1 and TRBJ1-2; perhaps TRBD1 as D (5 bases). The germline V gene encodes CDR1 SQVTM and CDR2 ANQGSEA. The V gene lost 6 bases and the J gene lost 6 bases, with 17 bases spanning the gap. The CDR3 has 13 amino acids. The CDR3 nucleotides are TGCAGCGTAGGTACAGGACAAGCGGATGGCTACACCTTC. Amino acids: CSVGTGQADGYTF.

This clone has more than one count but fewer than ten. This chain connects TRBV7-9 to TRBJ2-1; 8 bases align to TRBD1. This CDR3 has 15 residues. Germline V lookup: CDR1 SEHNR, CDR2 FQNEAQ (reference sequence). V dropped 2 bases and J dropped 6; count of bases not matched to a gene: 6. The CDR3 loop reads CASSLRQGQINEQFF. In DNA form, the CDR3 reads TGTGCCAGCAGCTTAAGACAGGGGCAAATCAATGAGCAGTTCTTC.

This chain's CDR3 is CASSETGGTGETQYF. For the CDR3, the DNA is TGCGCCAGCAGTGAGACGGGAGGGACTGGAGAGACCCAGTACTTC. The genes are TRBV10-1 and TRBJ2-5, with 8 bases matching TRBD2. Germline V gene sequence: CDR1 WNHNN, CDR2 SYGVQD (reference sequence). The CDR3 loop spans 15 amino acids. Trimming removed 2 bases from V and 4 bases from J; junction bases left unmatched: 6.

The CDR3 loop is CASSRDRVNQPQHF. CDR3 bases: TGTGCCAGCAGCCGGGACAGGGTCAATCAGCCCCAGCATTTT. J is TRBJ1-5 and V is TRBV6-1, with 9 bases identical to TRBD1. Germline-derived CDR1 and CDR2 are MNHNS and SASEGT. The V segment lost 6 bases and the J segment 3 bases; nucleotides outside the gene matches: 3. The CDR3 is 14 amino acids.

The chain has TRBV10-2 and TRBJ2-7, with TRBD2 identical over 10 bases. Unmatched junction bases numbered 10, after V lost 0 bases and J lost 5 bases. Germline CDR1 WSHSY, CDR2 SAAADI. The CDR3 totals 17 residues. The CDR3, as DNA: TGCGCCAGCAGTGAGTCCGCTAGCGGGGGAAACTTGAACGAGCAGTACTTC. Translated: CASSESASGGNLNEQYF.